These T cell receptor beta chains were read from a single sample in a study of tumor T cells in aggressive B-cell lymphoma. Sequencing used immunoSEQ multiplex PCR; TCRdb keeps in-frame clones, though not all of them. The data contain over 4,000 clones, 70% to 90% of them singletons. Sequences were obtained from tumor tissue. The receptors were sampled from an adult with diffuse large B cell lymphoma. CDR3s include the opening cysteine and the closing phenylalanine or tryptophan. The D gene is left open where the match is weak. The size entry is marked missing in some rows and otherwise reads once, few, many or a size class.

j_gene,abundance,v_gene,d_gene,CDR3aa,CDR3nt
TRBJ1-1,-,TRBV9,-,CASSVGGGVTEAFF,TGTGCCAGCAGCGTAGGAGGGGGGGTCACTGAAGCTTTCTTT
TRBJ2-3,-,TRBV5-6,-,CASSPGGYGSTDTQYF,TGTGCCAGCAGCCCTGGCGGGTACGGTAGCACAGATACGCAGTATTTT
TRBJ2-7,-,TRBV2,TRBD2,CASDPSAGPYEQYF,TGTGCCAGCGACCCCTCAGCGGGGCCCTACGAGCAGTACTTC
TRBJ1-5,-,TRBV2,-,CASGLNQPQHF,TGTGCCAGCGGGCTCAATCAGCCCCAGCATTTT
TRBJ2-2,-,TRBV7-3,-,CASSLWGPYGELFF,TGTGCCAGCAGCTTATGGGGGCCCTACGGGGAGCTGTTTTTT
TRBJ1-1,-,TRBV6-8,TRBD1,CASSPDRGMNTEAFF,TGTGCCAGCAGCCCCGACAGGGGAATGAACACTGAAGCTTTCTTT
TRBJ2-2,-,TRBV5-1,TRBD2,CASSSLSGANTGELFF,TGCGCCAGCAGCTCCCTTAGCGGGGCGAACACCGGGGAGCTGTTTTTT
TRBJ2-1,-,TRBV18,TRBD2,CASSPASGGENNEQFF,TGTGCCAGCTCACCAGCTAGCGGGGGGGAAAACAATGAGCAGTTCTTC
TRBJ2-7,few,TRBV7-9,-,CASRDGLSYEQYF,TGTGCCAGCAGGGATGGACTATCCTACGAGCAGTACTTC
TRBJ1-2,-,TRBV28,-,CASSLTLGNKDGYTF,TGTGCCAGCAGTTTAACCTTGGGCAATAAAGATGGCTACACCTTC
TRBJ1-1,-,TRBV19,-,CASSLSGGDTEAFF,TGTGCCAGTAGTCTTTCCGGAGGTGACACTGAAGCTTTCTTT
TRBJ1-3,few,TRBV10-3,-,CAISEEQGDTIYF,TGTGCCATCAGTGAGGAACAGGGAGACACCATATATTTT
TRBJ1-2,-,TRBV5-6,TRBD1,CASSERDRLNGYTF,TGTGCCAGCAGCGAGAGGGACAGATTAAATGGCTACACCTTC
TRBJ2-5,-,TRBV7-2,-,CASSLDGGRETQYF,TGTGCCAGTAGTTTAGACGGGGGGCGAGAGACCCAGTACTTC
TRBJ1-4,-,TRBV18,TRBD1,CASSPTGATEKLFF,TGTGCCAGCTCTCCTACAGGGGCGACTGAAAAACTGTTTTTT
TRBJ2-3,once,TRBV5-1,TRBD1,CASSSWTGSDTQYF,TGCGCCAGCAGCTCCTGGACAGGGTCAGATACGCAGTATTTT
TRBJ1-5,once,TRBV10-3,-,CAIWSGSSNQPQHF,TGTGCCATCTGGTCGGGGAGTAGCAATCAGCCCCAGCATTTT
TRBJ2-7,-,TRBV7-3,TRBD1,CASSLTGTGSYEQYF,TGTGCCAGCAGCTTAACGGGGACAGGGAGCTACGAGCAGTACTTC
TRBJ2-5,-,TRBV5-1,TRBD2,CASSFRASGGRETQYF,TGCGCCAGCAGCTTTCGGGCTAGCGGGGGTCGGGAGACCCAGTACTTC
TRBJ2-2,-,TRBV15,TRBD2,CATTAGGYTGELFF,TGTGCCACCACAGCGGGGGGTTACACCGGGGAGCTGTTTTTT
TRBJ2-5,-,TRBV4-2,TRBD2,CASSQTRRGDQETQYF,TGTGCCAGCAGCCAGACGCGGCGGGGGGACCAAGAGACCCAGTACTTC
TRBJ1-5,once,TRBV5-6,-,CASSLLQGNQPQHF,TGTGCCAGCAGCTTATTACAGGGCAATCAGCCCCAGCATTTT
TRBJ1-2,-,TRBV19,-,CASSVRQGRGYTF,TGTGCCAGTAGTGTACGGCAGGGCCGTGGCTACACCTTC
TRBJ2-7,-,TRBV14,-,CASSQEGIGRQGSYEQYF,TGTGCCAGCAGCCAAGAAGGCATCGGTAGGCAGGGGAGCTACGAGCAGTACTTC
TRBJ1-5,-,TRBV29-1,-,CSAEASPGQPQHF,TGCAGCGCCGAGGCCAGCCCGGGTCAGCCCCAGCATTTT
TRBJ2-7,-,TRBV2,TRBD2,CASSLAGVWYF,TGTGCCAGCAGCCTAGCGGGGGTATGGTACTTC
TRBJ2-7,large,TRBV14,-,CASSQRWGASYEQYF,TGTGCCAGCAGCCAAAGGTGGGGCGCATCCTACGAGCAGTACTTC
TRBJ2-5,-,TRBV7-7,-,CASSLRRGETQYF,TGTGCTAGCAGCTTGCGCCGGGGAGAGACCCAGTACTTC
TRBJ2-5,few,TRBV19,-,CASSPAGRETQYF,TGTGCCAGTAGTCCCGCGGGAAGGGAGACCCAGTACTTC
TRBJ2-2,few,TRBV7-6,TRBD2,CASSSDPGLVTGELFF,TGTGCCAGCAGCTCAGACCCGGGACTAGTAACCGGGGAGCTGTTTTTT
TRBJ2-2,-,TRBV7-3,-,CASSFTGQGGGLFF,TGTGCCAGCAGCTTCACAGGGCAAGGGGGGGGGCTGTTTTTT
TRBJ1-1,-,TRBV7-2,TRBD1,CASSLERQGKEAFF,TGTGCCAGCAGCTTAGAGAGACAGGGTAAGGAAGCTTTCTTT
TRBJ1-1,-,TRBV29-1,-,CSALSSLNTEAFF,TGCAGCGCCCTATCTAGCCTCAACACTGAAGCTTTCTTT
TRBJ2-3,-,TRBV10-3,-,CAISDHQDTQYF,TGTGCCATCAGTGACCACCAGGATACGCAGTATTTT
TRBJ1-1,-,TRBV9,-,CASSRTVGAGVQAFF,TGTGCCAGCAGCCGAACCGTAGGAGCAGGGGTTCAAGCTTTCTTT
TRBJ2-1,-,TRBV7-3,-,CASSLGSGGPYNEQFF,TGTGCCAGCAGCTTGGGATCGGGGGGCCCGTACAATGAGCAGTTCTTC
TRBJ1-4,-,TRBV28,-,CASSLAVRRSEKLFF,TGTGCCAGCAGTTTGGCGGTCCGGAGAAGTGAAAAACTGTTTTTT
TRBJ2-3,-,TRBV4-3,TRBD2,CASSGWGSGGADTQYF,TGCGCCAGCAGCGGTTGGGGGAGCGGGGGGGCGGATACGCAGTATTTT
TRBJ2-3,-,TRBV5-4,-,CASSLRGGVIDTQYF,TGTGCCAGCAGCTTGCGTGGCGGGGTGATAGATACGCAGTATTTT
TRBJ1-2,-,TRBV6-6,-,CASTLRELGNYGYTF,TGTGCCAGCACCTTAAGGGAGTTGGGGAACTATGGCTACACCTTC
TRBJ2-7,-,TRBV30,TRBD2,CAWSPLAGPYEQYF,TGCGCCTGGAGTCCCCTAGCGGGGCCCTACGAGCAGTACTTC
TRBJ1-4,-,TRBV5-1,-,CASSKGQSTNEKLFF,TGCGCCAGCAGCAAAGGACAGTCAACTAATGAAAAACTGTTTTTT
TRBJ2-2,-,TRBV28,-,CASNITRNTGELFF,TGTGCCAGCAACATTACTAGGAACACCGGGGAGCTGTTTTTT
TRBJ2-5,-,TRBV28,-,CASEAAMYQETQYF,TGTGCCAGCGAAGCGGCCATGTACCAAGAGACCCAGTACTTC
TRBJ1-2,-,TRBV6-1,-,CASSERRGYGYTF,TGTGCCAGCAGTGAAAGAAGGGGGTATGGCTACACCTTC
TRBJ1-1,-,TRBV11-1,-,CASSLGPRTEAFF,TGTGCCAGCAGCTTAGGTCCGCGGACTGAAGCTTTCTTT
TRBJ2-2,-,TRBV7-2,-,CASSLLALNTGELFF,TGTGCCAGCAGCTTACTAGCGTTGAACACCGGGGAGCTGTTTTTT
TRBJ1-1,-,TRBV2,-,CASRPGLVRNTEAFF,TGTGCCAGCAGGCCAGGGCTAGTTAGGAACACTGAAGCTTTCTTT
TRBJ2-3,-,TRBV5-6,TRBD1,CASSNTGELDTQYF,TGTGCCAGCAGCAACACAGGGGAATTGGATACGCAGTATTTT
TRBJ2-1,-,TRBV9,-,CASSISRTSPYNEQFF,TGTGCCAGCAGCATCTCCAGGACTTCGCCTTACAATGAGCAGTTCTTC